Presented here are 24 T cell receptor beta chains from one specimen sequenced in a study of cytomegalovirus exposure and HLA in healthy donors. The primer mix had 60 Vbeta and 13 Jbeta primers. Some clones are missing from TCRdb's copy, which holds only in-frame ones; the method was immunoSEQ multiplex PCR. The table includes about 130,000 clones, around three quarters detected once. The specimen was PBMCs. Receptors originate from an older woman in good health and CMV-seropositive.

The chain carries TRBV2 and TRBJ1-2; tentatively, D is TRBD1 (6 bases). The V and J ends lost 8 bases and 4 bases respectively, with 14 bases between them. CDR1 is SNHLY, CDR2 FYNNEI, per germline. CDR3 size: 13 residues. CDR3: CASLPAGAYGYTF. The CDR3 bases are TGTGCCAGCCTACCTGCAGGGGCCTATGGCTACACCTTC.

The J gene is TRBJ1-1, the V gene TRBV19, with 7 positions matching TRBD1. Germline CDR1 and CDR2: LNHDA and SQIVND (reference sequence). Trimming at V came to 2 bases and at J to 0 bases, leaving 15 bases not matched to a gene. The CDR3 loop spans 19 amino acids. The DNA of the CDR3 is TGTGCCAGTAGTATACCCCCCCGGACAGGTACGAGGGTGAACACTGAAGCTTTCTTT. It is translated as CASSIPPRTGTRVNTEAFF.

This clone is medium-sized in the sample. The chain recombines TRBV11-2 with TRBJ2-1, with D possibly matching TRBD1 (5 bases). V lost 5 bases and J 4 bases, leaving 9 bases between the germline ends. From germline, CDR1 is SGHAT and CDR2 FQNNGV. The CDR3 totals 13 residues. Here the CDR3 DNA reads TGTGCCAGCAGCCGGACAATGTACAATGAGCAGTTCTTC. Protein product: CASSRTMYNEQFF.

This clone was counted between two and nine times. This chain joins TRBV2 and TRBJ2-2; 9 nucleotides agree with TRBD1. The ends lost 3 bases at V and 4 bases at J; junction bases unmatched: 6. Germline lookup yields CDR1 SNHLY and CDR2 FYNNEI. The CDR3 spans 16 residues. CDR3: CASSEDRGRSTGELFF. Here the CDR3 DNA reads TGTGCCAGCAGTGAGGACAGGGGACGGAGCACCGGGGAGCTGTTTTTT.

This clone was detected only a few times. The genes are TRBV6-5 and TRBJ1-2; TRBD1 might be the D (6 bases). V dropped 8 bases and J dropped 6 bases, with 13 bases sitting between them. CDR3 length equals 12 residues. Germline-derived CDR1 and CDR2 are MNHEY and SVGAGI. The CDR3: CASSRGGNGYTF. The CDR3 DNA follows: TGTGCCAGCTCTAGAGGGGGAAATGGCTACACCTTC.

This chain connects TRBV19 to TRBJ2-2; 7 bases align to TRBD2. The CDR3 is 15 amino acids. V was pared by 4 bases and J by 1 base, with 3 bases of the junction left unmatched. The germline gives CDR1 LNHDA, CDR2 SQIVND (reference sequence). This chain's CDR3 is CASSTIAGNTGELFF. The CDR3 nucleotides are TGTGCCAGTAGTACAATAGCGGGGAACACCGGGGAGCTGTTTTTT.

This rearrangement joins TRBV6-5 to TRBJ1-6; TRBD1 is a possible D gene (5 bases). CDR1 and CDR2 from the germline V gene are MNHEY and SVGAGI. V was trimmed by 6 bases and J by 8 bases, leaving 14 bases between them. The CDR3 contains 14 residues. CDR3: CASSLGQGDSPLHF. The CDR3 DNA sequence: TGTGCCAGCAGCCTTGGCCAGGGCGATTCACCCCTCCACTTT.

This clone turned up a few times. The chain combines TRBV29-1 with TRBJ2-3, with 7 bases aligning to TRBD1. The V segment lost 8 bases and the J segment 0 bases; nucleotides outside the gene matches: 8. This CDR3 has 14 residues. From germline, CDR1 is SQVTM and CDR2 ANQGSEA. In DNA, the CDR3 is TGCAGCACACAGGGGCTCCTCAGCACAGATACGCAGTATTTT. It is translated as CSTQGLLSTDTQYF.

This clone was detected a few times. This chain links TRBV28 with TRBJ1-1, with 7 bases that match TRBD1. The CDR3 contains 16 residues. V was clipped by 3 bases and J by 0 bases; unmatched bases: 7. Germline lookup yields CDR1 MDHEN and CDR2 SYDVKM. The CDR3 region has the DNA TGTGCCAGCAGTTTTGTTTCAGGGGGGATGAACACTGAAGCTTTCTTT. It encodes CASSFVSGGMNTEAFF.

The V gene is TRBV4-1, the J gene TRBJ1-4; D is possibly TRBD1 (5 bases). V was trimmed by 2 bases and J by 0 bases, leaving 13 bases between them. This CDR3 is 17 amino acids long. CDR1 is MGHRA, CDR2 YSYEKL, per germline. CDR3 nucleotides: TGCGCCAGCAGCCAACCCGAATCGACAGCAACTAATGAAAAACTGTTTTTT. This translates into CASSQPESTATNEKLFF.

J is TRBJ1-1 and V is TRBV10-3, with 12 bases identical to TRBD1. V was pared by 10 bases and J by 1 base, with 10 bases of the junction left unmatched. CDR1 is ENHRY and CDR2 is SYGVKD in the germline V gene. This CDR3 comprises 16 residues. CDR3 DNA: TGTGCCACTTTCACCGGGACAGGGGGCACGAACACTGAAGCTTTCTTT. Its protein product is CATFTGTGGTNTEAFF.

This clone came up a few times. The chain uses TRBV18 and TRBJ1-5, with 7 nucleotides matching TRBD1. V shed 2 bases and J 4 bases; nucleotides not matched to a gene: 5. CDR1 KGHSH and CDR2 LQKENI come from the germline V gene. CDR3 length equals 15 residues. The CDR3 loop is CASSPSGTENQPQHF. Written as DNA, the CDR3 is TGTGCCAGCTCACCATCCGGGACAGAGAATCAGCCCCAGCATTTT.

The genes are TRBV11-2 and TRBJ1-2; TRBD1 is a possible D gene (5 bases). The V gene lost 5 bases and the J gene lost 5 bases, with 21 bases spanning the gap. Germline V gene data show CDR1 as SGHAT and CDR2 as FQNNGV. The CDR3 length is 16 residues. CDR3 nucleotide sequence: TGTGCCAGCAGCCAACAGACAGCGAATCTTATGTATGGCTACACCTTC. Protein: CASSQQTANLMYGYTF.

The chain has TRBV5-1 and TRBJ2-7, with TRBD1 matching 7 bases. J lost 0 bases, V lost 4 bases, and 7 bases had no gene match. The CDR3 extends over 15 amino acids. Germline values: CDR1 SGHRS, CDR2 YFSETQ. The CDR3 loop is CASSTGQPSSYEQYF. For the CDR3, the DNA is TGCGCCAGCAGCACGGGACAGCCCTCCTCCTACGAGCAGTACTTC.

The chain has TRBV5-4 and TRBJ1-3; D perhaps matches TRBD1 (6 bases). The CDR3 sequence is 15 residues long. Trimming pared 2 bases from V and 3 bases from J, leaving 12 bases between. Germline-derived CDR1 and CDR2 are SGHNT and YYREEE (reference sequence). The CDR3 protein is CASSFQGLSGNTIYF. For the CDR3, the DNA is TGTGCCAGCAGCTTTCAGGGGCTGAGTGGAAACACCATATATTTT.

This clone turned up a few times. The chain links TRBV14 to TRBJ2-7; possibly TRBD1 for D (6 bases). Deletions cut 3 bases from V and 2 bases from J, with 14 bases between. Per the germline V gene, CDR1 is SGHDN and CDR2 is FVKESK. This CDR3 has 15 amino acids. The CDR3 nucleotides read TGTGCCAGCAGCCATGGAGACGGGACAACCTACGAGCAGTACTTC. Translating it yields CASSHGDGTTYEQYF.

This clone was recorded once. The CDR3 reads CASKQGLGYNEQFF. The CDR3, as DNA: TGTGCCAGTAAACAGGGGCTTGGCTACAATGAGCAGTTCTTC. The chain recombines TRBV19 with TRBJ2-1, with TRBD1 matching 7 bases. CDR1 and CDR2 from the germline V gene are LNHDA and SQIVND (reference sequence). The CDR3 consists of 14 residues. V lost 7 bases to trimming and J lost 3 bases; unmatched junction nucleotides: 6. Together with reference TRBV19 and TRBJ2-1, the CDR3 gives the full variable domain: DGGITQSPKYLFRKEGQNVTLSCEQNLNHDAMYWYRQDPGQGLRLIYYSQIVNDFQKGDIAEGYSVSREKKESFPLTVTSAQKNPTAFYLCASKQGLGYNEQFFGPGTRLTVL.

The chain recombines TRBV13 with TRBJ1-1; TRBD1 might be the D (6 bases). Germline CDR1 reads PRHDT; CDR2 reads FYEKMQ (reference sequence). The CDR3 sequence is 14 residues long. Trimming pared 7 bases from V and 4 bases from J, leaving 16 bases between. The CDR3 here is CASKIRGGVTEAFF. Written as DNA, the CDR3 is TGTGCCAGCAAAATCAGGGGAGGGGTCACTGAAGCTTTCTTT.

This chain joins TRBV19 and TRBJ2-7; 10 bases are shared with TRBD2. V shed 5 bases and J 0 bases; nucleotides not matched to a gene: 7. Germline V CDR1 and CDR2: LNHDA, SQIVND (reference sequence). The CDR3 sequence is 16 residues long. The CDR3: CASSPTLAGSSYEQYF. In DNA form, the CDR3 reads TGTGCCAGTAGTCCGACACTAGCGGGGAGCTCCTACGAGCAGTACTTC. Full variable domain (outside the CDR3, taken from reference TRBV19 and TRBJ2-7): DGGITQSPKYLFRKEGQNVTLSCEQNLNHDAMYWYRQDPGQGLRLIYYSQIVNDFQKGDIAEGYSVSREKKESFPLTVTSAQKNPTAFYLCASSPTLAGSSYEQYFGPGTRLTVT.

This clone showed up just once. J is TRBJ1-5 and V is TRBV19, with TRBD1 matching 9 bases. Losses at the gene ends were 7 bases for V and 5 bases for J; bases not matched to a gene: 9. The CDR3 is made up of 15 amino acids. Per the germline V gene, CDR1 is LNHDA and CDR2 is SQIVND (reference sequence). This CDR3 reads CASTPGQGGHQPQHF. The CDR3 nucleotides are TGTGCCAGTACCCCGGGACAGGGAGGGCATCAGCCCCAGCATTTT.

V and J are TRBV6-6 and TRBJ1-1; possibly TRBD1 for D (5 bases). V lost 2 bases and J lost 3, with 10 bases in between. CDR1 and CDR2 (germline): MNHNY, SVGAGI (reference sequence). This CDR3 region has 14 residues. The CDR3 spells CASSYPDRDTEAFF. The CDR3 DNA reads TGTGCCAGCAGTTACCCCGACAGAGACACTGAAGCTTTCTTT.

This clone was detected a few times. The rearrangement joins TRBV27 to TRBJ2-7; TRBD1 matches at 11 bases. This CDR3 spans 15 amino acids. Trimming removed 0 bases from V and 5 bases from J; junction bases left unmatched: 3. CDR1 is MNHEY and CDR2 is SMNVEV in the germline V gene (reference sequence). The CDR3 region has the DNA TGTGCCAGCAGTTTATCCTGGACAGGGGGCGACGAGCAGTACTTC. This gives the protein CASSLSWTGGDEQYF.

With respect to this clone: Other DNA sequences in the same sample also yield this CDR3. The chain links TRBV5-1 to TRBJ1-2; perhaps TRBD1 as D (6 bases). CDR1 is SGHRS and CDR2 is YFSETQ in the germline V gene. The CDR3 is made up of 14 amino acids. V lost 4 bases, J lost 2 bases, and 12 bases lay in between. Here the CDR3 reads CASSPGGGNYGYTF. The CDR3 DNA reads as TGCGCCAGCAGCCCCGGTGGGGGCAACTATGGCTACACCTTC.

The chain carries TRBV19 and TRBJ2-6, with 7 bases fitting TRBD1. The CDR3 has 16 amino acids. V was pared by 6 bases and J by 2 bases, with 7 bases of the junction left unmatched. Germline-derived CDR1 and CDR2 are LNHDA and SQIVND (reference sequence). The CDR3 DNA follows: TGTGCCAGTAGGTTAGGGGGCTCGACTGGGGCCAACGTCCTGACTTTC. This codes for CASRLGGSTGANVLTF.